The present entry profiles one T cell receptor (beta chain) with its context. Its cognate antigen is unknown. The sample comes from a study of cytomegalovirus exposure and HLA in healthy donors. About the research overall: The approximately 120 validation repertoires, a later analysis reported, used the same platform as the 600 to 700 first-cohort repertoires.

The method was immunoSEQ multiplex PCR; TCRdb's version includes in-frame clones alone and lacks a portion of them. The sample has 250,000 to 300,000 clones; around 91% are singletons. Study observations and caveats: Cytomegalovirus status was reportedly diagnosed by the classifier with high specificity and sensitivity. A few of the chains that were CMV-associated were confirmed in vitro to be specific for CMV antigens. The investigators catalogued 150 or so TCR beta chains as cytomegalovirus-associated.

Germline CDR1 reads MNHNS; CDR2 reads SASEGT. The CDR3 runs 14 residues. Trimming removed 7 bases at V and 4 bases at J, with 16 bases between. Sequencing was performed on PBMCs. The TCR comes from a woman aged 18-29 years in good health and CMV-seronegative. V usage is TRBV6-1 and J usage is TRBJ1-2; D unclear. The CDR3 DNA sequence: TGTGCCAGCAACCCGGAGGCAGCGCTCTATGGCTACACCTTC. This encodes CASNPEAALYGYTF.